This T cell receptor beta chain derives from a study of a mutant IDH1 vaccine in newly diagnosed glioma. Concerning this clone itself: Its antigen remains unidentified.

The data were produced by immunoSEQ multiplex PCR, yet TCRdb's version contains in-frame clones alone and is incomplete. Counted here are under 65,000 clones, 80% occurring once; the ten biggest clones make up approximately 6%. Stated time point: week 11, during vaccination. Every vaccine dose comprised 300 ug of mutant IDH1 20-mer peptide plus topical imiquimod. The CDR3 has 15 amino acids. The germline gives CDR1 SEHNR, CDR2 FQNEAQ (reference sequence). The V gene lost 6 bases and the J gene lost 0 bases, with 14 bases spanning the gap. The source was PBMCs, collected from a glioma patient whose treatment included an IDH1 peptide vaccine. The V call is TRBV7-9, the J call TRBJ2-5; a weak D match, TRBD2 (6 bases). This receptor was obtained from a man over 45 with glioma. CDR3 DNA: TGTGCCAGCAGATCAGGACTAACCGACCAAGAGACCCAGTACTTC. The encoded protein is CASRSGLTDQETQYF.